Shown below are 31 T cell receptor beta chains from a single sample sequenced in a study of radiotherapy plus CTLA-4 blockade in lung cancer. Data came from immunoSEQ multiplex PCR; TCRdb stores just in-frame clones and leaves some out. This table holds 75,000 to 95,000 clones, around 72% found once. This specimen was peripheral blood, taken from a patient treated with radiotherapy plus ipilimumab. The source of these receptors is a human donor with non-small cell lung cancer that progressed on radiotherapy plus ipilimumab.

This clone was counted ten times or more. This chain connects TRBV27 to TRBJ1-5, with 9 bases matching TRBD1. V lost 4 bases to trimming and J lost 7 bases; unmatched junction nucleotides: 5. The CDR3 is 14 residues long. Germline V gives CDR1 MNHEY, CDR2 SMNVEV (reference sequence). In DNA, the CDR3 is TGTGCCAGCAGTTATCGGGGGACAGGGCAGCCCCAGCATTTT. Encoded protein: CASSYRGTGQPQHF.

V and J are TRBV28 and TRBJ1-4; maybe TRBD1 (5 bases). Trimming took 8 bases from V and 0 from J, leaving 16 bases between them. CDR3 size: 16 residues. Germline V lookup: CDR1 MDHEN, CDR2 SYDVKM. CDR3 DNA sequence: TGTGCCAGCTCCGGGGGAAGAAGCGCAACTAATGAAAAACTGTTTTTT. Encoded protein: CASSGGRSATNEKLFF.

The rearrangement uses TRBV19 and TRBJ1-1, with D unclear. The CDR3 length is 14 residues. The germline V gene has CDR1 LNHDA and CDR2 SQIVND (reference sequence). Trimming took off 2 bases at V and 4 bases at J, with 11 bases between the two ends. The CDR3 DNA follows: TGTGCCAGTAGTATAAGACATCTCACCACTGAAGCTTTCTTT. This gives the protein CASSIRHLTTEAFF.

The chain employs TRBV2 and TRBJ1-5; D not certain. Trimming left V 1 base short and J 4 bases short, with 8 bases between. CDR3 length: 14 amino acids. From germline, CDR1 is SNHLY and CDR2 FYNNEI. CDR3 sequence: CASSEEKGNQPQHF. The CDR3 DNA follows: TGTGCCAGCAGTGAAGAAAAGGGTAATCAGCCCCAGCATTTT.

The chain combines TRBV19 with TRBJ1-5; possible D gene TRBD1, 6 bases. CDR1 LNHDA and CDR2 SQIVND come from the germline V gene (reference sequence). The V end lost 0 bases, the J end lost 2 bases, and 11 bases lay between the germline ends. The CDR3 runs 16 residues. The chain's CDR3 is CASSIEGGVGNQPQHF. CDR3 in DNA: TGTGCCAGTAGTATAGAAGGGGGGGTCGGCAATCAGCCCCAGCATTTT.

CDR3 coding DNA: TGTGCCAGCAGCTTACCCCCGTGGACTGAAGCTTTCTTT. Translated: CASSLPPWTEAFF. This chain joins TRBV7-9 and TRBJ1-1; D is undetermined. Trimming removed 2 bases at V and 5 bases at J, with 9 bases between. The CDR3 sequence is 13 residues long. Per the germline V gene, CDR1 is SEHNR and CDR2 is FQNEAQ (reference sequence).

The CDR3 protein is CASSLTAYNEQFF. The DNA of the CDR3 is TGTGCCAGCAGCTTGACAGCCTACAATGAGCAGTTCTTC. The chain has TRBV2 and TRBJ2-1; D perhaps matches TRBD1 (5 bases). The germline gives CDR1 SNHLY, CDR2 FYNNEI. This CDR3 comprises 13 residues. V lost 6 bases to trimming and J lost 2 bases, with 8 bases between them.

This clone was seen more than once but under ten times. The CDR3 region is CASSQEEGNYGYTF. The CDR3 coding sequence is TGCGCCAGCAGCCAAGAAGAGGGGAACTATGGCTACACCTTC. The rearrangement joins TRBV4-1 to TRBJ1-2, with D possibly being TRBD1 (5 bases). The V gene lost 0 bases and the J gene lost 2 bases, with 7 bases spanning the gap. CDR3 length: 14 amino acids. The germline gives CDR1 MGHRA, CDR2 YSYEKL.

The genes are TRBV6-5 and TRBJ2-7; D call uncertain. CDR1 and CDR2 from the germline V gene are MNHEY and SVGAGI. Trimming took off 0 bases at V and 0 bases at J, with 12 bases between the two ends. The CDR3 length is 16 residues. The CDR3 protein is CASSYSGRMVSYEQYF. As DNA, the CDR3 is TGTGCCAGCAGTTACTCGGGCAGAATGGTCTCCTACGAGCAGTACTTC.

This chain links TRBV9 with TRBJ2-2; 10 positions match TRBD2. V was clipped by 3 bases and J by 6 bases; unmatched bases: 11. This CDR3 is 17 amino acids long. Germline V gene sequence: CDR1 SGDLS, CDR2 YYNGEE. In DNA form, the CDR3 reads TGTGCCAGCAGCGCGACAACTAGCGGGATTCCCCCCGGGGAGCTGTTTTTT. Translation gives CASSATTSGIPPGELFF.

This clone was detected only a few times. The chain recombines TRBV28 with TRBJ2-7; TRBD1 matches 9 bases. V dropped 6 bases and J dropped 3; count of bases not matched to a gene: 9. CDR1 MDHEN and CDR2 SYDVKM come from the germline V gene. The CDR3 is 15 amino acids. DNA of the CDR3: TGTGCCAGCAGCCTTCCCGGGACAGGGCACTACGAGCAGTACTTC. Protein sequence: CASSLPGTGHYEQYF.

This rearrangement joins TRBV25-1 to TRBJ2-3, with D possibly being TRBD1 or TRBD2 (6 bases each). The CDR3 contains 14 residues. V was cut by 3 bases and J by 2 bases, with 9 bases left in between. Per germline, CDR1 MGHDK and CDR2 SYGVNS. The CDR3 sequence: CASSDGGHTDTQYF. CDR3 nucleotide sequence: TGTGCCAGCAGTGACGGGGGACACACAGATACGCAGTATTTT.

V gene TRBV2 combines with J gene TRBJ2-5, with 8 bases matching TRBD2. CDR1 is SNHLY and CDR2 is FYNNEI in the germline V gene. J gave up 1 base and V 6 bases, and 10 bases lay outside the gene matches. CDR3 length equals 16 residues. CDR3 protein: CASSAGGGGPQETQYF. The CDR3 DNA sequence: TGTGCCAGCAGCGCCGGGGGCGGGGGGCCCCAAGAGACCCAGTACTTC. Based on the CDR3 plus reference TRBV2 and TRBJ2-5, the full variable domain is EPEVTQTPSHQVTQMGQEVILRCVPISNHLYFYWYRQILGQKVEFLVSFYNNEISEKSEIFDDQFSVERPDGSNFTLKIRSTKLEDSAMYFCASSAGGGGPQETQYFGPGTRLLVL.

This clone was seen at least ten times. J is TRBJ2-1 and V is TRBV27; 14 nucleotides agree with TRBD2. V was clipped by 5 bases and J by 6 bases; unmatched bases: 21. Per the germline V gene, CDR1 is MNHEY and CDR2 is SMNVEV (reference sequence). The CDR3 contains 21 residues. The CDR3 sequence: CASSPKTRDRGLAGAGNEQFF. CDR3 bases: TGTGCCAGCAGTCCTAAGACCCGGGACAGGGGACTAGCGGGAGCGGGCAATGAGCAGTTCTTC.

The chain uses TRBV7-3 and TRBJ2-7, with 9 bases lining up with TRBD1. V shed 2 bases and J 2 bases; nucleotides not matched to a gene: 4. This CDR3 has 15 amino acids. Germline V CDR1 and CDR2: SGHTA, FQGTGA. The CDR3 sequence is CASSLDGTGPYEQYF. The CDR3 region has the DNA TGTGCCAGCAGCTTAGACGGGACAGGGCCCTACGAGCAGTACTTC.

CDR3 in DNA: TGTGCCTGGAGTGCTACCTCCCTTGGCGACGAGCAGTACTTC. The encoded protein is CAWSATSLGDEQYF. The chain is built from TRBV30 and TRBJ2-7; D not certain. Germline CDR1 is GTSNPN and CDR2 is SVGIG (reference sequence). The CDR3 length is 14 residues. Trimming left V 1 base short and J 5 bases short, with 15 bases between.

V usage is TRBV5-4 and J usage is TRBJ2-1; no reliable D call. V lost 0 bases, J lost 4 bases, and 14 bases lay in between. CDR1 SGHNT and CDR2 YYREEE come from the germline V gene (reference sequence). The CDR3 runs to 16 residues. The CDR3 region is CASSLEVGSAYNEQFF. CDR3 in DNA: TGTGCCAGCAGCTTGGAGGTTGGGTCCGCGTACAATGAGCAGTTCTTC.

V gene TRBV10-3 combines with J gene TRBJ1-2; maybe TRBD1 (5 bases). The ends were cut back, 1 base at V and 4 bases at J, with 10 bases in the middle. The CDR3 totals 14 residues. Germline CDR1 is ENHRY and CDR2 is SYGVKD. The CDR3: CAISEFDRAYGYTF. The CDR3 DNA sequence: TGTGCCATCAGTGAGTTCGACAGAGCCTATGGCTACACCTTC.

The chain joins TRBV9 to TRBJ2-3, with D maybe TRBD2 (7 bases). Trimming removed 4 bases from V and 1 base from J, with 25 bases in between. Germline CDR1 reads SGDLS; CDR2 reads YYNGEE. The CDR3 has 19 amino acids. The CDR3 bases are TGTGCCAGCAGCTTCCCAGGGGTTTTGGCGGGAGACGGCACAGATACGCAGTATTTT. Translated: CASSFPGVLAGDGTDTQYF. Variable domain in full (rest from reference TRBV9 and TRBJ2-3): DSGVTQTPKHLITATGQRVTLRCSPRSGDLSVYWYQQSLDQGLQFLIQYYNGEERAKGNILERFSAQQFPDLHSELNLSSLELGDSALYFCASSFPGVLAGDGTDTQYFGPGTRLTVL.

The chain carries TRBV18 and TRBJ1-2; D is perhaps TRBD1 (5 bases). This CDR3 region has 13 residues. Germline V gene sequence: CDR1 KGHSH, CDR2 LQKENI. The ends were cut back, 5 bases at V and 8 bases at J, with 15 bases in the middle. The CDR3 reads CASSASGVEGYTF. CDR3 coding DNA: TGTGCCAGCTCAGCATCGGGGGTGGAAGGCTACACCTTC.

The sample holds one count of this clone. The gene calls are TRBV9 and TRBJ2-5; tentatively, D is TRBD1 or TRBD2 (6 bases each). Germline loops: CDR1 SGDLS, CDR2 YYNGEE. The CDR3 spans 18 residues. V gave up 2 bases and J gave up 0 bases, with 20 bases separating them. CDR3 nucleotide sequence: TGTGCCAGCAGCGTCACGGGGGCAGGTTTCGAGTACCAAGAGACCCAGTACTTC. This codes for CASSVTGAGFEYQETQYF. The full variable domain, completed using reference TRBV9 and TRBJ2-5, is DSGVTQTPKHLITATGQRVTLRCSPRSGDLSVYWYQQSLDQGLQFLIQYYNGEERAKGNILERFSAQQFPDLHSELNLSSLELGDSALYFCASSVTGAGFEYQETQYFGPGTRLLVL.

V usage is TRBV5-6 and J usage is TRBJ1-1; TRBD1 matches 7 bases. CDR3 size: 14 residues. The junction had 0 bases not matched to a gene; V was cut back by 0 bases and J by 1 base. The V gene's germline CDR1 is SGHDT and CDR2 YYEEEE. This CDR3 is CASSLGDRNTEAFF. The DNA for the CDR3 is TGTGCCAGCAGCTTGGGGGACAGGAACACTGAAGCTTTCTTT.

The chain links TRBV28 to TRBJ1-5; D is perhaps TRBD1 (6 bases). V lost 6 bases and J lost 4, with 13 bases in between. The CDR3 is made up of 14 amino acids. Germline CDR1 and CDR2: MDHEN and SYDVKM. The CDR3 nucleotides are TGTGCCAGCAGGCCCCGGACAGTAAATCAGCCCCAGCATTTT. Protein product: CASRPRTVNQPQHF.

The V and J genes are TRBV27 and TRBJ2-1; either TRBD1 or TRBD2 may fit D (6 bases each). V was cut by 7 bases and J by 9 bases, with 16 bases left in between. The CDR3 is 13 residues long. Germline assignment: CDR1 MNHEY and CDR2 SMNVEV (reference sequence). DNA for the CDR3: TGTGCCAGCAAAGAGGGGGGCCAAGGTGAGCAGTTCTTC. Translating gives CASKEGGQGEQFF.

This clone was picked up a small number of times. The gene calls are TRBV18 and TRBJ2-5; D is perhaps TRBD2 (5 bases). Germline-derived CDR1 and CDR2 are KGHSH and LQKENI. V lost 6 bases, J lost 4 bases, and 15 bases lay in between. The CDR3 has 14 amino acids. The CDR3 DNA sequence: TGTGCCAGCTCCCCTGAGCAGCGGTTAGAGACCCAGTACTTC. It specifies CASSPEQRLETQYF.

This clone was counted a few times. The V and J genes are TRBV11-2 and TRBJ2-2; perhaps TRBD1 as D (6 bases). CDR1 and CDR2 from the germline V gene are SGHAT and FQNNGV. Trimming cost V 3 bases and J 4 bases, with 12 bases left between them. The CDR3 runs 15 residues. CDR3 DNA: TGTGCCAGCAGCTTCAGGGGAAAGGTCACCGGGGAGCTGTTTTTT. It encodes CASSFRGKVTGELFF. Based on the CDR3 plus reference TRBV11-2 and TRBJ2-2, the full variable domain is EAGVAQSPRYKIIEKRQSVAFWCNPISGHATLYWYQQILGQGPKLLIQFQNNGVVDDSQLPKDRFSAERLKGVDSTLKIQPAKLEDSAVYLCASSFRGKVTGELFFGEGSRLTVL.

J is TRBJ2-7 and V is TRBV30; unclear D gene. Germline V gives CDR1 GTSNPN, CDR2 SVGIG (reference sequence). V gave up 3 bases and J gave up 2 bases, with 11 bases separating them. The CDR3 runs to 13 residues. CDR3 bases: TGTGCCTGGAGCGCTGAAACCGCCTACGAGCAGTACTTC. It translates to CAWSAETAYEQYF.

V is TRBV5-4 and J is TRBJ2-7; tentatively, D is TRBD1 or TRBD2 (7 bases each). V shed 4 bases and J shed 1 base, with 27 bases lying between them. Germline CDR1 SGHNT, CDR2 YYREEE (reference sequence). The CDR3 runs to 19 residues. The chain's CDR3 is CASSLEYPGRGQGSYEQYF. The CDR3 bases are TGTGCCAGCAGCCTTGAATATCCGGGGAGGGGGCAGGGTTCCTACGAGCAGTACTTC.

J is TRBJ2-1 and V is TRBV19, with D possibly matching TRBD2 (5 bases). The CDR3 spans 15 residues. CDR1 LNHDA and CDR2 SQIVND come from the germline V gene (reference sequence). Trimming left V 1 base short and J 8 bases short, with 15 bases between. As DNA, the CDR3 is TGTGCCAGTAGTATAGGGCTAGCTCGAATCTATGAGCAGTTCTTC. It translates to CASSIGLARIYEQFF. Supplemented by reference TRBV19 and TRBJ2-1, the full variable domain reads DGGITQSPKYLFRKEGQNVTLSCEQNLNHDAMYWYRQDPGQGLRLIYYSQIVNDFQKGDIAEGYSVSREKKESFPLTVTSAQKNPTAFYLCASSIGLARIYEQFFGPGTRLTVL.

This rearrangement joins TRBV5-1 to TRBJ2-7, with TRBD2 matching over 15 bases. This CDR3 comprises 18 residues. V trimming: 3 bases; J trimming: 0 bases; junction bases outside the gene matches: 7. Germline CDR1 is SGHRS and CDR2 is YFSETQ. The CDR3 here is CASSSGLAGGPSSYEQYF. The CDR3 DNA sequence: TGCGCCAGCAGCTCGGGACTAGCGGGGGGCCCTAGCTCCTACGAGCAGTACTTC.

The chain employs TRBV4-1 and TRBJ1-2; maybe TRBD1 (5 bases). Germline V gene sequence: CDR1 MGHRA, CDR2 YSYEKL. V lost 0 bases to trimming and J lost 5 bases, with 16 bases between them. The CDR3 runs 16 residues. CDR3 nucleotide sequence: TGCGCCAGCAGCCAAGATTCAAATGGGGGTGCATATGGCTACACCTTC. Translating it yields CASSQDSNGGAYGYTF.